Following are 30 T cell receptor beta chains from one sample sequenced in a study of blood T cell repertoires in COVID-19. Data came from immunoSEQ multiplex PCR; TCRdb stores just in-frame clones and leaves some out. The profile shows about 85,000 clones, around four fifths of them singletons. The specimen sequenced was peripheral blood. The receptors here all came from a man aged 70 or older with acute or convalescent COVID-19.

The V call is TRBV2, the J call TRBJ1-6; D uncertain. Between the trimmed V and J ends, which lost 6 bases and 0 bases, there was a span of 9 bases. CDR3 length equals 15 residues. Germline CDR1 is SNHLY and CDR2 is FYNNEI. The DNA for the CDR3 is TGTGCCAGCAGGAGCGGAAGCTCCTATAATTCACCCCTCCACTTT. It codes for CASRSGSSYNSPLHF.

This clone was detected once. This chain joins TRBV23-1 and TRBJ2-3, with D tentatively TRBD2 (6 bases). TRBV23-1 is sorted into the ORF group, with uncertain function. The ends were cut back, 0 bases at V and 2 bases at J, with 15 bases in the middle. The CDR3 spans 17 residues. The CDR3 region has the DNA TGCGCCAGCAGTCAATCGGAGGGTGCAAGGAACACAGATACGCAGTATTTT. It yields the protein CASSQSEGARNTDTQYF.

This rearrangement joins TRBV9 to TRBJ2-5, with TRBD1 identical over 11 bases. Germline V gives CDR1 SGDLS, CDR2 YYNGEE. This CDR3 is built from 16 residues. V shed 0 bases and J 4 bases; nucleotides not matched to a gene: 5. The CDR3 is CASSVDRTGGTETQYF. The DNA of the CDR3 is TGTGCCAGCAGCGTAGACCGGACAGGGGGCACAGAGACCCAGTACTTC.

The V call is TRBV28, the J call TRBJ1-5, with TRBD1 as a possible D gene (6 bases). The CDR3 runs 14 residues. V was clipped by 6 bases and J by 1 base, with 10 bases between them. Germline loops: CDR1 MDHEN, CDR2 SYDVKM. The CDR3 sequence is CASSSTGSNQPQHF. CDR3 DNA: TGTGCCAGCAGCTCCACAGGGAGCAATCAGCCCCAGCATTTT.

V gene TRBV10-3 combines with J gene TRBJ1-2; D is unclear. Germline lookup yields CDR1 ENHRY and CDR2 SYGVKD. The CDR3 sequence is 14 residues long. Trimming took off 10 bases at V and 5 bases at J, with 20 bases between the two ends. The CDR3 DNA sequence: TGTGCCAGCCGACATAGGCCGGATGTATATGGCTACACCTTC. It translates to CASRHRPDVYGYTF.

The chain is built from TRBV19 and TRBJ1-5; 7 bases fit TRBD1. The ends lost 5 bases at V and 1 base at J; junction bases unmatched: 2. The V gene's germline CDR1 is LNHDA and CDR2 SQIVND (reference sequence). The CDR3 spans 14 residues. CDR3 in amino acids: CASSLGQSNQPQHF. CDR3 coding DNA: TGTGCCAGTAGTCTGGGACAGAGCAATCAGCCCCAGCATTTT.

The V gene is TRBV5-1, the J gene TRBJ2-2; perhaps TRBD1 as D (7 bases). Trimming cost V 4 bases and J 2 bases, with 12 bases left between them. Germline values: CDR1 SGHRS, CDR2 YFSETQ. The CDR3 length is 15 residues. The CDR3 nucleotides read TGCGCCAGCAGCGCGGGACAGACTAACACCGGGGAGCTGTTTTTT. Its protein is CASSAGQTNTGELFF.

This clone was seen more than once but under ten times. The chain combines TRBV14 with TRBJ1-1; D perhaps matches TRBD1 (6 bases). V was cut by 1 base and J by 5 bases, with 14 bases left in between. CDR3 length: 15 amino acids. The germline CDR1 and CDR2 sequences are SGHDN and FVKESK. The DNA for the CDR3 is TGTGCCAGCAGCCAAGTAGGCGGGGGCGCGACTGAAGCTTTCTTT. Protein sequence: CASSQVGGGATEAFF.

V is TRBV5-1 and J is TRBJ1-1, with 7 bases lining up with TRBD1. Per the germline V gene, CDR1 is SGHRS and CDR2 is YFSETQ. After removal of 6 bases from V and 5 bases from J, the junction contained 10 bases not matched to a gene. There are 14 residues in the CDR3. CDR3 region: CASTSRQGDTEAFF. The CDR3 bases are TGCGCCAGCACCTCCCGACAGGGTGATACTGAAGCTTTCTTT.

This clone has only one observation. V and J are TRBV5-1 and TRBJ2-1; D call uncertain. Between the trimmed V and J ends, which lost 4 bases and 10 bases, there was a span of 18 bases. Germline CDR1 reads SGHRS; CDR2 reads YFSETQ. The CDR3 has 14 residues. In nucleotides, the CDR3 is TGCGCCAGCAGCCTGGTGGTTAGCCGACGAGAGCAGTTCTTC. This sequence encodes CASSLVVSRREQFF.

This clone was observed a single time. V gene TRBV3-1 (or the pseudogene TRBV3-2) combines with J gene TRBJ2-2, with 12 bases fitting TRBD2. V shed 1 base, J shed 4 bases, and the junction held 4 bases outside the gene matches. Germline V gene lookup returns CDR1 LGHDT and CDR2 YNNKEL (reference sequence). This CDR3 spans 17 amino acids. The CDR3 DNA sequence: TGTGCCAGCAGCCAAGTGGCTAGCGGGGGGGCCACCGGGGAGCTGTTTTTT. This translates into CASSQVASGGATGELFF.

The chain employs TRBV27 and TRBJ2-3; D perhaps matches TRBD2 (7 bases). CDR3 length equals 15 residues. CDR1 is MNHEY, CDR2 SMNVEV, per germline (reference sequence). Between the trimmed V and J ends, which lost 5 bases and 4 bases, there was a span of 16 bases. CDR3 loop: CASSPMGGLPDTQYF. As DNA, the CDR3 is TGTGCCAGCAGTCCCATGGGGGGGCTCCCAGATACGCAGTATTTT.

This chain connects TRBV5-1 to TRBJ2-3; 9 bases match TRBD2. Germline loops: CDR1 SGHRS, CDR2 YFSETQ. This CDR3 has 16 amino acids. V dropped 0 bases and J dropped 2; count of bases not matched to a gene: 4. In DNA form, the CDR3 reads TGCGCCAGCAGCTTGGCCCCTAGCGGGGCCACAGATACGCAGTATTTT. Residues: CASSLAPSGATDTQYF.

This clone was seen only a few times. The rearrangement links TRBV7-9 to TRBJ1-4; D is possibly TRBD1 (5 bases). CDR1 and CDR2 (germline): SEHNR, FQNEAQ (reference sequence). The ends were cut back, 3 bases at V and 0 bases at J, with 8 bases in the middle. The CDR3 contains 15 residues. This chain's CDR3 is CASSLRQTTNEKLFF. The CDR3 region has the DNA TGTGCCAGCAGCTTGCGACAGACAACTAATGAAAAACTGTTTTTT.

The CDR3 is CASSLVAGGLVYGYTF. DNA for the CDR3: TGCGCCAGCAGCTTGGTGGCAGGGGGCCTCGTCTATGGCTACACCTTC. The rearrangement uses TRBV5-1 and TRBJ1-2; 8 bases line up with TRBD1. The CDR3 extends over 16 amino acids. The germline gives CDR1 SGHRS, CDR2 YFSETQ. The ends lost 0 bases at V and 4 bases at J; junction bases unmatched: 8.

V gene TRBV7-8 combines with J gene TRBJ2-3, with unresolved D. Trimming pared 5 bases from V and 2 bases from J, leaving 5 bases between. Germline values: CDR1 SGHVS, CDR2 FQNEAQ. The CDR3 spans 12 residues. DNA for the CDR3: TGTGCCAGCAGCCCTACCACAGATACGCAGTATTTT. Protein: CASSPTTDTQYF.

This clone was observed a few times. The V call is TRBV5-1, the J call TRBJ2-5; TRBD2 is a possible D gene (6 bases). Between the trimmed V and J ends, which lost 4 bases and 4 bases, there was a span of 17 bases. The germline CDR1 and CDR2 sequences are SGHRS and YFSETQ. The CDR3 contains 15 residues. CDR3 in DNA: TGCGCCAGCAGCATGGGACTCGTGTCTGTAGAGACCCAGTACTTC. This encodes CASSMGLVSVETQYF.

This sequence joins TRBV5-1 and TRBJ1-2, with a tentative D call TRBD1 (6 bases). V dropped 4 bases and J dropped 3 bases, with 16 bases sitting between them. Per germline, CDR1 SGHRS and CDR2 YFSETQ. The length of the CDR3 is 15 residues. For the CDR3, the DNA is TGCGCCAGCAGCGCCAACAGGGTGGCGGACTATGGCTACACCTTC. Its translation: CASSANRVADYGYTF.

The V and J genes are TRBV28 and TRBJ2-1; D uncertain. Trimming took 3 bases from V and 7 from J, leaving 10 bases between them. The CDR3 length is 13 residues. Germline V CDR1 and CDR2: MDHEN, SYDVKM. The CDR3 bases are TGTGCCAGCAGTTTTTTCGGCGGAAATGAGCAGTTCTTC. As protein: CASSFFGGNEQFF.

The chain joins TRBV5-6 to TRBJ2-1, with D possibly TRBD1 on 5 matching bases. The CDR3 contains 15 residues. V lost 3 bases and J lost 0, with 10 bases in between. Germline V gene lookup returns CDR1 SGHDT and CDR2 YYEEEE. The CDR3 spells CASSSGFSSYNEQFF. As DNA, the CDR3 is TGTGCCAGCAGCTCAGGGTTTAGCTCCTACAATGAGCAGTTCTTC.

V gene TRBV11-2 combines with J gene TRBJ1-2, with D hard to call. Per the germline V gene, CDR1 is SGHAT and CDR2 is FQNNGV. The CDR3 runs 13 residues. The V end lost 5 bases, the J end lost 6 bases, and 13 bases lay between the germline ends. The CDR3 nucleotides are TGTGCCAGCAGCCCACGGTCGAACGATGGCTACACCTTC. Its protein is CASSPRSNDGYTF.

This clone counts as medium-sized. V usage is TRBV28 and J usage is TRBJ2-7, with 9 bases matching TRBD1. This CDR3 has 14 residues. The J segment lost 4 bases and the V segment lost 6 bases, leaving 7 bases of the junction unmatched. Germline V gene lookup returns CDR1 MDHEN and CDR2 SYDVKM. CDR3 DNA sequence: TGTGCCAGCAGCCCCGGGACAGGGCGTTACGAGCAGTACTTC. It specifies CASSPGTGRYEQYF.

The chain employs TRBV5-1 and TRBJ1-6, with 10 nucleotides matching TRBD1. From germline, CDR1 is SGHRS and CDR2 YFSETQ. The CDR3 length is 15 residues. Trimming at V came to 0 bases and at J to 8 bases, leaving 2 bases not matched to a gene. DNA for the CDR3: TGCGCCAGCAGCTTGGGGGACAGGGGTTATTCACCCCTCCACTTT. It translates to CASSLGDRGYSPLHF.

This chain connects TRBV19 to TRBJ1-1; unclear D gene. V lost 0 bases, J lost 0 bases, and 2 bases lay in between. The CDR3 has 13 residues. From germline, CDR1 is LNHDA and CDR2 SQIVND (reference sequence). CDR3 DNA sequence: TGTGCCAGTAGTATAGATATGAACACTGAAGCTTTCTTT. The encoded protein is CASSIDMNTEAFF.

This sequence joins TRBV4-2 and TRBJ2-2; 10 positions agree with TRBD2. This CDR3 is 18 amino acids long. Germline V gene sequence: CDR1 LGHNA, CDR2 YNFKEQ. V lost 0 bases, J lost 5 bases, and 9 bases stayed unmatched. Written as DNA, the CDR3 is TGTGCCAGCAGCCAAGAAGGGGCAGCGGGGGGGCTTACCGGGGAGCTGTTTTTT. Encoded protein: CASSQEGAAGGLTGELFF.

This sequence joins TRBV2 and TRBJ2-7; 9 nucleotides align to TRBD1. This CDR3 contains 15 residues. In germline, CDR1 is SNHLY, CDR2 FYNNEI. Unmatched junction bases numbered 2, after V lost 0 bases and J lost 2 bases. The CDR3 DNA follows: TGTGCCAGCAGTGAAGCCGGGACAGGGACCTACGAGCAGTACGTC. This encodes CASSEAGTGTYEQYV.

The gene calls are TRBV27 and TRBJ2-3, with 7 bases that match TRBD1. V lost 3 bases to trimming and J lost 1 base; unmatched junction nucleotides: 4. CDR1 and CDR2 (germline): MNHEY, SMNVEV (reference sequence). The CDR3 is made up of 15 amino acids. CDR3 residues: CASSFRQGGTDTQYF. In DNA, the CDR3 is TGTGCCAGCAGTTTCCGACAGGGCGGCACAGATACGCAGTATTTT.

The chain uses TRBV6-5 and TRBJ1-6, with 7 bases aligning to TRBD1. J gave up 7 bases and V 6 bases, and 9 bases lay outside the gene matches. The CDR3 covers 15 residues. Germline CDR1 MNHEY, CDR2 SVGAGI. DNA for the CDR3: TGTGCCAGCAGCCTCCGGGACAGAGACAATTCACCCCTCCACTTT. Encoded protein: CASSLRDRDNSPLHF.

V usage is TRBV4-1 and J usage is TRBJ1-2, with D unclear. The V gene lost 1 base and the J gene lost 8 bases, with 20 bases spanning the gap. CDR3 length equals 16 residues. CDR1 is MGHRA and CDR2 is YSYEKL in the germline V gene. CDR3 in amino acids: CASSQGRFEAGKGYTF. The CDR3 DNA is TGCGCCAGCAGCCAAGGAAGATTTGAAGCGGGGAAGGGCTACACCTTC.

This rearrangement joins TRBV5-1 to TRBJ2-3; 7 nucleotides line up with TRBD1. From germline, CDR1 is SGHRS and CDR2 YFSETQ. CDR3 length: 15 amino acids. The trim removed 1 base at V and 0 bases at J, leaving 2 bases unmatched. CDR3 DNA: TGCGCCAGCAGCTTGACAGGGGCCAGCACAGATACGCAGTATTTT. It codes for CASSLTGASTDTQYF.